The 10 T cell receptor beta chains below come from one sample, sequenced in a study of shared clonotypes between healthy human individuals (dated by TCRdb to between 2020 and 2021). Library preparation was by the immunoSEQ multiplex PCR assay. Imported from immuneACCESS, the table was reduced by TCRdb to in-frame sequences with V and J called. These copies leave out some clones; in studies compared against another copy, an unresolved V gene accounts for under half, and the cause of the remainder is not known. The sample contains more than 1 million clones, more than 75% of them found a single time. In total, the top ten clones hold 0.5% to 0.6% of the sample. The sample taken for sequencing was memory CD4+ T cells from PBMCs. The cell subset or site tag for this specimen amounts to: CD45RA-negative fraction. The receptors were sampled from a man aged 18-30 years in good health. Some clones in this sample may be carry-over from other donors' samples.

The chain joins TRBV11-2 to TRBJ1-2, with D perhaps TRBD1 (6 bases). The CDR3 covers 15 residues. Germline V gives CDR1 SGHAT, CDR2 FQNNGV. V lost 2 bases and J 8 bases, leaving 18 bases between the germline ends. In DNA form, the CDR3 reads TGTGCCAGCAGCTTATCCTTTGGCCCAGGGGAGGGCTACACCTTC. Protein: CASSLSFGPGEGYTF.

This clone has a handful of counts. Other nucleotide sequences from this sample produce the same CDR3. The gene calls are TRBV2 and TRBJ1-1; 9 bases are a match to TRBD1. V lost 4 bases, J lost 0 bases, and 0 bases stayed unmatched. Germline V CDR1 and CDR2: SNHLY, FYNNEI. The CDR3 extends over 14 amino acids. The CDR3 nucleotides read TGTGCCAGCAGTGGACAGGGGGTGAACACTGAAGCTTTCTTT. It is translated as CASSGQGVNTEAFF.

This clone was detected once. Other DNA sequences in the same sample also yield this CDR3. The rearrangement links TRBV7-7 to TRBJ2-1; D not certain. Looked up from germline, CDR1 is SSHAT and CDR2 is FNYEAQ (reference sequence). This CDR3 region has 13 residues. V dropped 1 base and J dropped 4 bases, with 5 bases sitting between them. The CDR3, as DNA: TGTGCCAGCAGCTTAGACAGATACAATGAGCAGTTCTTC. Translating it yields CASSLDRYNEQFF.

This clone showed up just a few times. The chain combines TRBV20-1 with TRBJ2-7; D is uncertain. Germline lookup yields CDR1 DFQATT and CDR2 SNEGSKA (reference sequence). The CDR3 covers 11 residues. V lost 6 bases to trimming and J lost 2 bases, with 8 bases between them. CDR3 amino acids: CSADTTYEQYF. The CDR3 nucleotides read TGCAGTGCCGACACAACCTACGAGCAGTACTTC.

This clone came up many times. V is TRBV29-1 and J is TRBJ2-1; 7 bases agree with TRBD1. CDR1 SQVTM and CDR2 ANQGSEA come from the germline V gene. Unmatched junction bases numbered 3, after V lost 3 bases and J lost 1 base. CDR3 size: 14 residues. CDR3 in DNA: TGCAGCGTTGAGTGGGACAGTTCCTACAATGAGCAGTTCTTC. Its translation is CSVEWDSSYNEQFF.

This clone has more than one count but fewer than ten. CDR3 sequence reads: CASSREGDSLYNEQFF. CDR3 sequence (DNA): TGCGCCAGCAGTCGTGAGGGGGACAGCCTCTACAATGAGCAGTTCTTC. The V call is TRBV5-1, the J call TRBJ2-1, with 7 positions matching TRBD1. In germline, CDR1 is SGHRS, CDR2 YFSETQ. This CDR3 region has 16 residues. V shed 5 bases and J 3 bases; nucleotides not matched to a gene: 11.

The V gene is TRBV5-1, the J gene TRBJ2-7, with TRBD1 matching 11 bases. Trimming at V came to 2 bases and at J to 3 bases, leaving 7 bases not matched to a gene. The CDR3 extends over 16 amino acids. CDR1 SGHRS and CDR2 YFSETQ come from the germline V gene. CDR3 amino acids: CASSLLTGTGGYEQYF. Written as DNA, the CDR3 is TGCGCCAGCAGCTTACTAACCGGGACAGGGGGCTACGAGCAGTACTTC.

The V call is TRBV28, the J call TRBJ1-3, with D perhaps matching TRBD1 (6 bases). Germline V gene lookup returns CDR1 MDHEN and CDR2 SYDVKM. The CDR3 consists of 15 residues. V was trimmed by 5 bases and J by 4 bases, leaving 15 bases between them. CDR3 nucleotide sequence: TGTGCCAGCAGTCCACGGGGGGCGAGGGGAAACACCATATATTTT. Amino acid sequence: CASSPRGARGNTIYF.

The chain joins TRBV6-5 to TRBJ2-4; D is ambiguous. Trimming left V 2 bases short and J 4 bases short, with 6 bases between. This CDR3 region has 13 residues. Germline V lookup: CDR1 MNHEY, CDR2 SVGAGI. This chain's CDR3 is CASSYGRKNIQYF. The CDR3 DNA follows: TGTGCCAGCAGTTACGGACGGAAAAACATTCAGTACTTC.

The CDR3 bases are TGTGCCAGCAGCGGCAATAGGGGCTACGAGCAGTACTTC. It encodes CASSGNRGYEQYF. The chain couples TRBV7-6 to TRBJ2-7, with TRBD1 as a possible D gene (5 bases). Trimming removed 5 bases at V and 3 bases at J, with 11 bases between. Germline V gene data show CDR1 as SGHVS and CDR2 as FNYEAQ. The CDR3 contains 13 residues.